This record looks at one TCR beta chain sequence and its context. These data come from a study of technical replicates of blood from a few donors. Produced via immunoSEQ multiplex PCR; TCRdb's table is partial and in-frame only. The profile covers about 70,000 clones, with nearly 98% appearing a single time and approximately 0.2% taken by the ten largest. The sequence was collected from a human donor in good health. Sequencing input: T cells isolated from PBMCs.

The chain's CDR3 is CASSLAPARPGELFF. The CDR3, as DNA: TGTGCCAGCAGCTTGGCGCCGGCGCGGCCCGGGGAGCTGTTTTTT. The chain is built from TRBV7-3 and TRBJ2-2; D remains unclear. CDR3 length: 15 amino acids. Trimming left V 3 bases short and J 6 bases short, with 14 bases between. Germline CDR1 reads SGHTA; CDR2 reads FQGTGA.